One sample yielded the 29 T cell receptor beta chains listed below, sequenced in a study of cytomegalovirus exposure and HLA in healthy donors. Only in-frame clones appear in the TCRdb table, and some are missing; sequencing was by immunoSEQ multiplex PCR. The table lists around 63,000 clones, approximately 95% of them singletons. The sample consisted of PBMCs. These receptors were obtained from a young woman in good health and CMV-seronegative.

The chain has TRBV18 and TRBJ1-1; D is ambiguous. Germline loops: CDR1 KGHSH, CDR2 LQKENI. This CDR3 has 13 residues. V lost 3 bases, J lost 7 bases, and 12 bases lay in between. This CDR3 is CASSPAVVGEAFF. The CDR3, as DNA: TGTGCCAGCTCACCTGCGGTGGTCGGTGAAGCTTTCTTT.

CDR3 amino acids: CATSKNWEGAYEQYF. CDR3 DNA sequence: TGTGCCACCAGCAAGAACTGGGAGGGGGCCTACGAGCAGTACTTC. The chain couples TRBV15 to TRBJ2-7; a weak D match, TRBD2 (7 bases). The germline gives CDR1 LNHNV, CDR2 YYDKDF (reference sequence). Trimming stripped 4 bases from V and 2 bases from J, with 15 bases between. The CDR3 is 15 residues long.

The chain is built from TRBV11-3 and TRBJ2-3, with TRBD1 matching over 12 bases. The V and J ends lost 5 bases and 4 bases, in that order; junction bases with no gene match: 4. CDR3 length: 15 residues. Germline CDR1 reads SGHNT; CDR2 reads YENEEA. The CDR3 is CASSPGTGGADTQYF. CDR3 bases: TGTGCCAGCAGCCCCGGGACAGGGGGCGCAGATACGCAGTATTTT.

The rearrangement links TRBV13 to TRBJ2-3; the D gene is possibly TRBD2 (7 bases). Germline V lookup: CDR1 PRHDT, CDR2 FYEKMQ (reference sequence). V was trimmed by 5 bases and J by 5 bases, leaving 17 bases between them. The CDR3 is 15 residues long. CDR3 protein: CASSPSRGGIDTQYF. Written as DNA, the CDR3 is TGTGCCAGCAGCCCATCGAGGGGGGGGATAGATACGCAGTATTTT.

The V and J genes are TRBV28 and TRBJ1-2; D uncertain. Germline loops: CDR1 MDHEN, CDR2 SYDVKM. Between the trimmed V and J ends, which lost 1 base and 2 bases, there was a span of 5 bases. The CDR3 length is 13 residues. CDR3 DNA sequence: TGTGCCAGCAGTTTATACCAGAACTATGGCTACACCTTC. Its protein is CASSLYQNYGYTF.

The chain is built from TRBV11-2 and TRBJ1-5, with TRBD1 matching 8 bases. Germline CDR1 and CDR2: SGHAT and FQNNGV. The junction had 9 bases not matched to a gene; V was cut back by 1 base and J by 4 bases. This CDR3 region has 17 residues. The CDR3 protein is CASSLGGGQGRNQPQHF. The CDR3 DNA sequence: TGTGCCAGCAGCTTAGGGGGAGGACAGGGAAGAAATCAGCCCCAGCATTTT.

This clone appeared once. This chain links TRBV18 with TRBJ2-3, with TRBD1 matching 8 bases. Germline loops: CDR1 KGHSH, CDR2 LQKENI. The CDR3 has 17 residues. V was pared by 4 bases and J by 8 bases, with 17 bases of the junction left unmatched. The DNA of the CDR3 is TGTGCCAGCTCACGAAACGGGTCGGACAGGGCCGGCGCTACGCAGTATTTT. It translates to CASSRNGSDRAGATQYF.

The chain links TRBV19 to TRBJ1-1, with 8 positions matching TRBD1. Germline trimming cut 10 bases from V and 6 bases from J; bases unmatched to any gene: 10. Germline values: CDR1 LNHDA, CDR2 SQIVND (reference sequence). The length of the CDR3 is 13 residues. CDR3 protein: CATRRDRRAEAFF. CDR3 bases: TGTGCCACCCGACGGGACAGGCGGGCTGAAGCTTTCTTT.

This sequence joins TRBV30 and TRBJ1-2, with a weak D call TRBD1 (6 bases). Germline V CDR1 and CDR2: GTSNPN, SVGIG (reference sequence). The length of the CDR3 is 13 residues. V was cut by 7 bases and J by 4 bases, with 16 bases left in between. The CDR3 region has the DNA TGTGCCTCCCCCCATGGGACACCCTATGGCTACACCTTC. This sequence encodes CASPHGTPYGYTF.

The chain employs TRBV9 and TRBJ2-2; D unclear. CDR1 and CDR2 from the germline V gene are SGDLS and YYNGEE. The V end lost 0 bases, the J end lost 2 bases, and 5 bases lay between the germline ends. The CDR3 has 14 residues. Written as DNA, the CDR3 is TGTGCCAGCAGCGTAGGACACAACACCGGGGAGCTGTTTTTT. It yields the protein CASSVGHNTGELFF.

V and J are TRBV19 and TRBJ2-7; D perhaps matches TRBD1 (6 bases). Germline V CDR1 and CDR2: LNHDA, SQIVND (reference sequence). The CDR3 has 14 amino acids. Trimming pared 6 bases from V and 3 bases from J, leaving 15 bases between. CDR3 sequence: CASRKQGYNYEQYF. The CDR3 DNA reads TGTGCCAGTAGGAAACAGGGATACAACTACGAGCAGTACTTC.

CDR3 residues: CASSPDSDYEQYF. In DNA, the CDR3 is TGTGCCAGCAGCCCGGACAGCGACTACGAGCAGTACTTC. The V gene is TRBV27, the J gene TRBJ2-7; maybe TRBD1 (6 bases). Trimming took off 6 bases at V and 3 bases at J, with 12 bases between the two ends. CDR3 length: 13 amino acids. Germline values: CDR1 MNHEY, CDR2 SMNVEV (reference sequence).

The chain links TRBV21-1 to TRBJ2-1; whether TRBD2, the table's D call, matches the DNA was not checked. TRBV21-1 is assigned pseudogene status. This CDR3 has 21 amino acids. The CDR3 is CASSKGQGLGLAGPLGNEQFF. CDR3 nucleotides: TGTGCCAGCAGCAAGGGCCAGGGGCTGGGACTAGCGGGGCCCCTCGGCAATGAGCAGTTCTTC.

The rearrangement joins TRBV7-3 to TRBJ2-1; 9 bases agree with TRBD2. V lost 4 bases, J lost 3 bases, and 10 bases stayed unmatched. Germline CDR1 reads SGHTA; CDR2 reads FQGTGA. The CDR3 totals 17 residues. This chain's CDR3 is CASSSPSGGQGYNEQFF. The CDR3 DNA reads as TGTGCCAGCAGCTCCCCGAGCGGGGGGCAAGGCTACAATGAGCAGTTCTTC.

The CDR3 DNA follows: TGTGCCAGCAGCCCACCCCGGACAGGGCCTAATGAAAAACTGTTTTTT. Encoded protein: CASSPPRTGPNEKLFF. This rearrangement joins TRBV28 to TRBJ1-4, with 8 nucleotides matching TRBD1. From germline, CDR1 is MDHEN and CDR2 SYDVKM. Germline trimming cut 6 bases from V and 3 bases from J; bases unmatched to any gene: 9. The length of the CDR3 is 16 residues.

The CDR3 DNA reads as TGTGCCAGCAGCTTACGCCCGGGACTAGGGCGGACAGATACGCAGTATTTT. As protein: CASSLRPGLGRTDTQYF. The chain combines TRBV7-8 with TRBJ2-3; 8 nucleotides line up with TRBD2. The V and J ends lost 2 bases and 3 bases, in that order; junction bases with no gene match: 10. Germline-derived CDR1 and CDR2 are SGHVS and FQNEAQ. This CDR3 has 17 residues.

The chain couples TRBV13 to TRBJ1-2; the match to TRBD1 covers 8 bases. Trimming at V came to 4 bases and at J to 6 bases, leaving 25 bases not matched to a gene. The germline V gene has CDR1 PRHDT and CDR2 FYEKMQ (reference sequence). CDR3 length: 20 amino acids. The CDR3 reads CASSSLGQGIQPRQLDGYTF. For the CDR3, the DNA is TGTGCCAGCAGCTCCCTCGGACAGGGAATTCAACCCCGGCAACTGGATGGCTACACCTTC.

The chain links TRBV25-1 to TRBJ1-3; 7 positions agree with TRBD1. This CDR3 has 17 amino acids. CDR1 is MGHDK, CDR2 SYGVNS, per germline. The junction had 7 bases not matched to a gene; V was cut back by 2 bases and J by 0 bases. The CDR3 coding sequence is TGTGCCAGCAGTGAAATGGGGACAGCCAGCTCTGGAAACACCATATATTTT. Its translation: CASSEMGTASSGNTIYF.

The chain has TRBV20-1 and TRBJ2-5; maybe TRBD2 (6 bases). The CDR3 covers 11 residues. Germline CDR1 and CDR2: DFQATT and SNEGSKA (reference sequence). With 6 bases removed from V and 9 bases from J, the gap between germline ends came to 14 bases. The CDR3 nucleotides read TGCAGTGCAACCCCCCGCGGGGCCCAGTACTTC. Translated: CSATPRGAQYF.

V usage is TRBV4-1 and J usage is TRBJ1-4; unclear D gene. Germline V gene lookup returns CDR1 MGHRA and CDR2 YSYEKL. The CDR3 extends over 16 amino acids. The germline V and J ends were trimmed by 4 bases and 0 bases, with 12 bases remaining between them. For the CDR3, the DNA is TGCGCCAGCAGCCGTGGAGGAGCCGCAACTAATGAAAAACTGTTTTTT. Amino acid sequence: CASSRGGAATNEKLFF.

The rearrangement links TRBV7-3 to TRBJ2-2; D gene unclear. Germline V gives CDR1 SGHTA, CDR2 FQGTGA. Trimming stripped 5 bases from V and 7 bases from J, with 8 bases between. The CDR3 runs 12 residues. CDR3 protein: CASSPGGGELFF. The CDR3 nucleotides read TGTGCCAGCAGCCCCGGTGGCGGGGAGCTGTTTTTT.

The CDR3 sequence: CASSLDRGPGYEQYF. The CDR3 bases are TGCGCCAGCAGCCTGGACAGGGGCCCGGGGTACGAGCAGTACTTC. The V gene is TRBV4-3, the J gene TRBJ2-7, with 9 bases matching TRBD1. The CDR3 covers 15 residues. In germline, CDR1 is LGHNA, CDR2 YSLEER. Unmatched junction bases numbered 8, after V lost 4 bases and J lost 4 bases.

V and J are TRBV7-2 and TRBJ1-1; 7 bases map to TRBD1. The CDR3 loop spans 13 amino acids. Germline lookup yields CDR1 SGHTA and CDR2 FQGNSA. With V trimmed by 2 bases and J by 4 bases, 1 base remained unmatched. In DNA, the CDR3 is TGTGCCAGCAGCTTACAGGGGGGCACTGAAGCTTTCTTT. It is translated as CASSLQGGTEAFF.

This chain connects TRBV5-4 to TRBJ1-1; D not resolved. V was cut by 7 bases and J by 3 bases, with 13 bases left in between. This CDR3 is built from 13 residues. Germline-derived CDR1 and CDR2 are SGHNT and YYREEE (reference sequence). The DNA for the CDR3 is TGTGCCAGCTCGGTAATTGAGTACACTGAAGCTTTCTTT. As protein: CASSVIEYTEAFF.

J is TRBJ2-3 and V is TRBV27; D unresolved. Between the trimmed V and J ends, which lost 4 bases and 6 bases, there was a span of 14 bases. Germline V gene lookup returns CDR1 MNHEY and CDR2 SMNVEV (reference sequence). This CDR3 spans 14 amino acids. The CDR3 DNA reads TGTGCCAGCAGTTATCTCCCCTTAGCTGATACGCAGTATTTT. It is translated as CASSYLPLADTQYF.

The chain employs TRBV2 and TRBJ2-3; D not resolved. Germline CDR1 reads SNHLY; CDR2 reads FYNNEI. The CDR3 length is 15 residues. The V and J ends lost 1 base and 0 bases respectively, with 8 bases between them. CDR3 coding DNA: TGTGCCAGCAGTGAAGGCTATGTTAGCACAGATACGCAGTATTTT. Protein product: CASSEGYVSTDTQYF.

Here the CDR3 DNA reads TGCGCCAGCAGCCAGGACCCTGGACAGGGGGCCTATGGCTACACCTTC. It codes for CASSQDPGQGAYGYTF. V is TRBV4-3 and J is TRBJ1-2; 11 bases match TRBD1. V shed 3 bases and J 4 bases; nucleotides not matched to a gene: 7. This CDR3 spans 16 amino acids. Germline CDR1 reads LGHNA; CDR2 reads YSLEER.

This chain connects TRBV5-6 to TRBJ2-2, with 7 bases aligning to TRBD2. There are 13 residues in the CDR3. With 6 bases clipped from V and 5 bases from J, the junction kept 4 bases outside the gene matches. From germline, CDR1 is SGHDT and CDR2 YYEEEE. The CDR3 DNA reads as TGTGCCAGCATTGGGGGAGGGACCGGGGAGCTGTTTTTT. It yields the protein CASIGGGTGELFF. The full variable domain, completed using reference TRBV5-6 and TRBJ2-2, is DAGVTQSPTHLIKTRGQQVTLRCSPKSGHDTVSWYQQALGQGPQFIFQYYEEEERQRGNFPDRFSGHQFPNYSSELNVNALLLGDSALYLCASIGGGTGELFFGEGSRLTVL.

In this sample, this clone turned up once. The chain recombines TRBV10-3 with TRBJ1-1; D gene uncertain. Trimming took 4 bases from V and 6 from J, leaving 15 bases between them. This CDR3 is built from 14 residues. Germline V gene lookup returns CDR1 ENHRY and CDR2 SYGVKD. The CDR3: CAISGEGNLSEAFF. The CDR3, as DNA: TGTGCCATCAGTGGAGAGGGTAACCTTTCTGAAGCTTTCTTT.